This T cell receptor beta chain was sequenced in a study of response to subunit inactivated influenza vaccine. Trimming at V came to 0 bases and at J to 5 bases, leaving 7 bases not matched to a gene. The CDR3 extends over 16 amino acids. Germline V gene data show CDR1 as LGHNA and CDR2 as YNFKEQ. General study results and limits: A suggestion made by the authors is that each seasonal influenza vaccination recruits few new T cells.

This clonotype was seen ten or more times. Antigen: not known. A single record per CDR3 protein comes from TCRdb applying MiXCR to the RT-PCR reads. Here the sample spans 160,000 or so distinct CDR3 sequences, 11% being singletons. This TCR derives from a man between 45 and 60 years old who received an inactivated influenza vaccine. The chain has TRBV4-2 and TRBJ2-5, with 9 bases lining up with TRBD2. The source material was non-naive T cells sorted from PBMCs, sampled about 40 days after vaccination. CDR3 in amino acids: CASSQDPSGGFETQYF. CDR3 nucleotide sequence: TGTGCCAGCAGCCAAGATCCCAGCGGGGGGTTTGAGACCCAGTACTTC.